These 12 T cell receptor beta chains share one sample of origin, sequenced in a study of tumor and adjacent non-tumor tissue in lung cancer. Three rounds of nested PCR, following a modified ARM-PCR protocol, produced the TCRbeta library. TCRdb fed the multiplex PCR reads into MiXCR, producing one record per CDR3 protein. The data show 200,000 or so distinct CDR3 sequences, around 71% seen once. The template was RNA from unsorted bulk tissue. Sequences were obtained from lung tumor tissue. All receptors derive from a man in his sixties with non-small cell lung cancer.

Note on this clonotype: Because the CDR3 is missing its conserved closing phenylalanine or tryptophan, this is likely a read error. The chain has TRBV4-2 and TRBJ1-6; D possibly corresponds to TRBD1 (6 bases). V lost 2 bases and J lost 6, with 8 bases in between. CDR1 LGHNA and CDR2 YNFKEQ come from the germline V gene. There are 14 residues in the CDR3. In DNA form, the CDR3 reads TGTGCCAGCAGCCAATGGGGGGCTAATTCACCCCTCCACTCT. Translating it yields CASSQWGANSPLHS.

This clonotype was counted between two and nine times. V is TRBV5-1 and J is TRBJ2-7; tentative D call: TRBD2 (6 bases). The CDR3 is 12 amino acids. Deletions cut 4 bases from V and 12 bases from J, with 17 bases between. The germline gives CDR1 SGHRS, CDR2 YFSETQ. This CDR3 is CASSVGERDWYF. CDR3 sequence (DNA): TGCGCCAGCAGCGTTGGGGAAAGGGACTGGTACTTC.

For this clonotype: It may be a read error: a sequence one base away is much more abundant. The chain is built from TRBV12-3 or TRBV12-4 and TRBJ2-5; a weak D match, TRBD2 (6 bases). The CDR3 loop spans 16 amino acids. V gave up 6 bases and J gave up 6 bases, with 23 bases separating them. The CDR3 nucleotides are TGTGCCAGCAGCCCCGATTGGACGGGGGATCAAAAGACCCAGTACTTC. Amino acid sequence: CASSPDWTGDQKTQYF.

This clonotype occurred once. One junction end disagrees with the germline gene, perhaps due to a read error. This chain joins TRBV11-3 and TRBJ2-6; tentative D call: TRBD1 (5 bases). The CDR3 has 16 amino acids. Germline V gives CDR1 SGHNT, CDR2 YENEEA. Written as DNA, the CDR3 is TGTGCCGGCAGCTCTAGTGGGCTATCTGGGGCCAACGTCCTGTCTTTC. It codes for CAGSSSGLSGANVLSF. The full variable domain, in which reference TRBV11-3 and TRBJ2-6 provide the parts outside the CDR3, is EAGVVQSPRYKIIEKKQPVAFWCNPISGHNTLYWYLQNLGQGPELLIRYENEEAVDDSQLPKDRFSAERLKGVDSTLKIQPAELGDSAVYLCAGSSSGLSGANVLSFGAGSRLTVL.

To note about this clonotype: An end of the junction differs from the germline gene, which may be a read error. This sequence joins TRBV6-2 or TRBV6-3 and TRBJ2-7, with TRBD2 matching over 10 bases. The CDR3 has 15 residues. Germline V gene data show CDR1 as MNHEY and CDR2 as SVGEGT. The CDR3 region has the DNA TGTGCCGGCAGGTACGGGACTAGCGTTTCCTACGAGCAGTACTTC. It translates to CAGRYGTSVSYEQYF.

A note on this clonotype: The conserved phenylalanine or tryptophan is not found at the CDR3 terminus, so this likely reflects a read error. This sequence joins TRBV11-3 and TRBJ2-3; 10 nucleotides match TRBD2. V trimming: 7 bases; J trimming: 3 bases; junction bases outside the gene matches: 10. Germline values: CDR1 SGHNT, CDR2 YENEEA. This CDR3 has 16 residues. CDR3 sequence (DNA): TGTGCCAGCACCCTTTTAGCGGGGGGCTTGACAGATACGCAGTATTCT. This codes for CASTLLAGGLTDTQYS.

This sequence joins TRBV11-1 and TRBJ1-2; no definite D call. Germline values: CDR1 SGHAT, CDR2 FQDESV (reference sequence). Trimming shortened V by 1 base and J by 10 bases, and 13 bases separated the two germline ends. The CDR3 covers 13 residues. CDR3 in amino acids: CASSLDAGGAYTF. In DNA, the CDR3 is TGTGCCAGCAGCTTAGATGCAGGCGGTGCCTACACCTTC.

This clonotype was observed many times. The rearrangement links TRBV6-1 to TRBJ1-1, with D possibly being TRBD1 (6 bases). This CDR3 is built from 12 residues. V lost 7 bases to trimming and J lost 11 bases, with 17 bases between them. Germline loops: CDR1 MNHNS, CDR2 SASEGT. CDR3: CASTEKGQGAFF. CDR3 nucleotides: TGTGCCAGCACCGAAAAGGGGCAGGGGGCTTTCTTT.

The CDR3, as DNA: TGTGCCAGCAGCCCGGGGAGAGCAACTAATGAAAAACTGTTTTTT. Translating it yields CASSPGRATNEKLFF. The chain employs TRBV5-4 and TRBJ1-4; D not certain. V shed 4 bases and J shed 0 bases, with 10 bases lying between them. Germline lookup yields CDR1 SGHNT and CDR2 YYREEE (reference sequence). This CDR3 contains 15 residues.

This clonotype was seen once. Being one base from a much bigger clone, this may be a read error. The rearrangement links TRBV20-1 to TRBJ2-3, with D hard to call. V was shortened by 8 bases and J by 4 bases, with 10 bases between the two germline ends. Germline CDR1 reads DFQATT; CDR2 reads SNEGSKA (reference sequence). The CDR3 contains 11 residues. The CDR3 reads CSPSNADTQYF. Written as DNA, the CDR3 is TGCAGTCCCTCTAATGCAGATACGCAGTATTTT.

V is TRBV4-1 and J is TRBJ2-1, with 12 bases that match TRBD2. Losses at the gene ends were 3 bases for V and 0 bases for J; bases not matched to a gene: 9. CDR1 and CDR2 from the germline V gene are MGHRA and YSYEKL. There are 19 residues in the CDR3. This CDR3 reads CASSHPSGGAGSSYNEQFF. CDR3 DNA sequence: TGCGCCAGCAGCCACCCTAGCGGGGGGGCCGGGAGCTCCTACAATGAGCAGTTCTTC.

This clonotype turned up a few times. The V call is TRBV5-4, the J call TRBJ1-2; D is unclear. The germline V and J ends were trimmed by 4 bases and 1 base, with 11 bases remaining between them. The length of the CDR3 is 14 residues. Germline assignment: CDR1 SGHNT and CDR2 YYREEE (reference sequence). CDR3 DNA sequence: TGTGCCAGCAGCCGAGGAACCGATAACTATGGCTACACCTTC. This gives the protein CASSRGTDNYGYTF.